This TCR beta chain was recorded in a study of T cell repertoires in cytomegalovirus infection. Study-wide background: An indication of both CMV infection and matching HLA type came from public TCR beta signatures.

This clonotype was counted only a few times. TCRdb reprocessed the reads via MiXCR and lists one record per CDR3 protein. This table has about 200,000 distinct CDR3 sequences, roughly 9% appearing once. This TCR derives from a human donor in good health (CMV status not recorded). Some clones in this sample may be carry-over from other donors' samples. The specimen was PBMCs.

In DNA form, the CDR3 reads TGTGCCAGCAGTTACTCGATACCGGGACTGGGTTTCTACAATGAGCAGTTCTTC. Amino acids: CASSYSIPGLGFYNEQFF. The chain combines TRBV6-6 with TRBJ2-1; the D gene is possibly TRBD2 (6 bases). V was trimmed by 0 bases and J by 3 bases, leaving 18 bases between them. Looked up from germline, CDR1 is MNHNY and CDR2 is SVGAGI (reference sequence). The CDR3 spans 18 residues.